The 15 T cell receptor beta chains below all came from one sample that was sequenced in a study of spatial heterogeneity in lung cancer. Time point described: sample taken at primary tumor resection. In each case, whole RNA from tumor, nontumor lung or frozen PBMC was sequenced unsorted. MiXCR, run by TCRdb on the 5' RACE reads, gives a single entry per CDR3 protein. The sample yields some 52,000 distinct CDR3 sequences, 6% to 9% seen once. The material sequenced was PBMCs, taken at surgery. The receptors here all came from a female donor with early-stage non-small cell lung cancer.

This clonotype was observed many times. V usage is TRBV19 and J usage is TRBJ1-1, with D maybe TRBD1 (5 bases). V was clipped by 3 bases and J by 1 base, with 15 bases between them. The CDR3 runs to 16 residues. The germline CDR1 and CDR2 sequences are LNHDA and SQIVND (reference sequence). CDR3 loop: CASSIRVGRGNTEAFF. Here the CDR3 DNA reads TGTGCCAGTAGTATTCGAGTGGGGCGCGGGAACACTGAAGCTTTCTTT.

This clonotype was recorded at least ten times. The J gene is TRBJ2-3, the V gene TRBV29-1; unclear D gene. Germline V lookup: CDR1 SQVTM, CDR2 ANQGSEA. The V gene lost 7 bases and the J gene lost 2 bases, with 19 bases spanning the gap. The CDR3 covers 15 residues. CDR3 sequence reads: CSANRRNRPTDTQYF. As DNA, the CDR3 is TGCAGCGCAAACCGACGCAACCGACCCACAGATACGCAGTATTTT.

The chain couples TRBV12-3 or TRBV12-4 to TRBJ2-7, with 9 bases that match TRBD1. The CDR3 covers 15 residues. Trimming took 6 bases from V and 2 from J; bases not matched to a gene: 8. The CDR3 protein is CASRRGTGNAYEQYF. DNA of the CDR3: TGTGCCAGCAGAAGGGGGACAGGGAATGCCTACGAGCAGTACTTC.

The chain links TRBV5-1 to TRBJ1-1; 10 bases line up with TRBD1. Germline lookup yields CDR1 SGHRS and CDR2 YFSETQ. V was clipped by 0 bases and J by 7 bases; unmatched bases: 6. The CDR3 has 15 amino acids. CDR3 bases: TGCGCCAGCAGCTTGGGACAGGGGGCGCGCAGTGAAGCTTTCTTT. This translates into CASSLGQGARSEAFF.

Many counts were recorded for this clonotype. This chain uses TRBV7-9 with TRBJ2-7, with TRBD2 identical over 8 bases. This CDR3 region has 15 residues. Germline trimming cut 1 base from V and 2 bases from J; bases unmatched to any gene: 4. Germline V lookup: CDR1 SEHNR, CDR2 FQNEAQ (reference sequence). CDR3 residues: CASSLVKGLAYEQYF. The CDR3, as DNA: TGTGCCAGCAGCTTAGTAAAGGGACTAGCCTACGAGCAGTACTTC.

This clonotype was detected ten times or more. The gene calls are TRBV29-1 and TRBJ2-7; a possible D gene is TRBD2 (6 bases). Trimming pared 6 bases from V and 3 bases from J, leaving 18 bases between. Germline CDR1 and CDR2: SQVTM and ANQGSEA. The CDR3 is 14 residues long. CDR3 DNA sequence: TGCAGCGTCCTTGACCGGGGGAGAGGCTACGAGCAGTACTTC. It specifies CSVLDRGRGYEQYF.

This clonotype turned up a few times. The genes are TRBV7-8 and TRBJ1-5; no reliable D call. This CDR3 contains 15 residues. The germline V and J ends were trimmed by 2 bases and 6 bases, with 14 bases remaining between them. Germline lookup yields CDR1 SGHVS and CDR2 FQNEAQ. CDR3 loop: CASSLLYGVSQPQHF. CDR3 nucleotide sequence: TGTGCCAGCAGCTTATTGTACGGGGTATCTCAGCCCCAGCATTTT. The whole variable domain, remainder taken from reference TRBV7-8 and TRBJ1-5, is GAGVSQSPRYKVAKRGQDVALRCDPISGHVSLFWYQQALGQGPEFLTYFQNEAQLDKSGLPSDRFFAERPEGSVSTLKIQRTQQEDSAVYLCASSLLYGVSQPQHFGDGTRLSIL.

The chain joins TRBV6-2 or TRBV6-3 to TRBJ2-5; D is tentatively TRBD1 or TRBD2 (5 bases each). The CDR3 spans 19 residues. Germline loops: CDR1 MNHEY, CDR2 SVGEGT. With 5 bases removed from V and 0 bases from J, the gap between germline ends came to 25 bases. The CDR3, as DNA: TGTGCCAGCAGTCCTTTGGGGGTCAGGGACCGATCGTACCAAGAGACCCAGTACTTC. It encodes CASSPLGVRDRSYQETQYF.

This clonotype was picked up many times. The chain carries TRBV5-1 and TRBJ2-7; possibly TRBD1 for D (5 bases). Trimming removed 0 bases at V and 4 bases at J, with 8 bases between. The CDR3 length is 13 residues. Per the germline V gene, CDR1 is SGHRS and CDR2 is YFSETQ. CDR3 loop: CASSLADRYEQYF. The CDR3 DNA sequence: TGCGCCAGCAGCTTGGCCGACAGATACGAGCAGTACTTC.

The table lists this clonotype with a few counts. CDR3 protein: CSATLAGVLGQYF. CDR3 sequence (DNA): TGCAGTGCTACCCTAGCGGGGGTCCTCGGCCAGTACTTC. The chain uses TRBV20-1 and TRBJ2-5; 10 positions match TRBD2. This CDR3 has 13 amino acids. In germline, CDR1 is DFQATT, CDR2 SNEGSKA (reference sequence). Trimming cost V 4 bases and J 10 bases; bases outside gene matches: 9.

For this clonotype: Possible read error: a much larger clone is one base away. The chain recombines TRBV7-9 with TRBJ2-5, with D uncertain. Germline V gives CDR1 SEHNR, CDR2 FQNEAQ (reference sequence). The CDR3 contains 11 residues. DNA for the CDR3: TGTGCCAGCAGCGCGATAGAGACCCGGTACTTC. Translating gives CASSAIETRYF. Full variable domain (outside the CDR3, taken from reference TRBV7-9 and TRBJ2-5): DTGVSQNPRHKITKRGQNVTFRCDPISEHNRLYWYRQTLGQGPEFLTYFQNEAQLEKSRLLSDRFSAERPKGSFSTLEIQRTEQGDSAMYLCASSAIETRYFGPGTRLLVL.

Notes on this clonotype: A much larger clonotype is one base distant, so this may be a read error. The chain joins TRBV10-2 to TRBJ1-1; D gene ambiguous. This CDR3 is 14 amino acids long. Deletions cut 8 bases from V and 2 bases from J, with 15 bases between. Germline V gene sequence: CDR1 WSHSY, CDR2 SAAADI. The CDR3 region has the DNA TGCGCCAGCTACTCGATAGGAGTAAACACTGAAGCTTTCTTT. Encoded protein: CASYSIGVNTEAFF.

This clonotype came up many times. This chain links TRBV4-3 with TRBJ2-1; 9 bases are a match to TRBD2. Trimming cost V 3 bases and J 5 bases; bases outside gene matches: 5. Germline V gene data show CDR1 as LGHNA and CDR2 as YSLEER. The CDR3 extends over 15 amino acids. The CDR3: CASSHFERGDNEQFF. As DNA, the CDR3 is TGCGCCAGCAGCCACTTCGAGCGGGGGGACAATGAGCAGTTCTTC.

This clonotype was observed at least ten times. The chain has TRBV12-3 or TRBV12-4 and TRBJ2-1, with D hard to call. V lost 5 bases, J lost 10 bases, and 12 bases lay in between. The CDR3 is 12 amino acids. Here the CDR3 DNA reads TGTGCCAGCAGTACCCTCTGGTGGGAGCAGTTCTTC. Translation gives CASSTLWWEQFF.

The sample holds a few counts of this clonotype. The chain is built from TRBV5-1 and TRBJ2-1, with TRBD2 matching over 7 bases. The CDR3 covers 14 residues. Trimming removed 5 bases from V and 8 bases from J; junction bases left unmatched: 10. From germline, CDR1 is SGHRS and CDR2 YFSETQ. The CDR3 nucleotides are TGCGCCAGCAGGGACCAGCGGGGACCTCATGAGCAGTTCTTC. Amino acid sequence: CASRDQRGPHEQFF.